This TCR beta chain came from a study of brain metastases from non-small cell lung cancer. Germline CDR1 and CDR2: LNHNV and YYDKDF (reference sequence). With 0 bases clipped from V and 6 bases from J, the junction kept 12 bases outside the gene matches. The CDR3 has 17 amino acids. Some clones are missing from TCRdb's copy, which holds only in-frame ones; the method was immunoSEQ multiplex PCR. The table records some 1,500 clones, 86% of them present only once. The genes are TRBV15 and TRBJ2-5, with 8 nucleotides matching TRBD1. The specimen sequenced was tumor-adjacent normal tissue. The sequence came from a donor at least 40 years old with non-small cell lung cancer. The DNA of the CDR3 is TGTGCCACCAGCAGAGACCTCCAGGGGGCGCAGGGAAAGACCCAGTACTTC. Its translation: CATSRDLQGAQGKTQYF. Full variable domain (outside the CDR3, taken from reference TRBV15 and TRBJ2-5): DAMVIQNPRYQVTQFGKPVTLSCSQTLNHNVMYWYQQKSSQAPKLLFHYYDKDFNNEADTPDNFQSRRPNTSFCFLDIRSPGLGDTAMYLCATSRDLQGAQGKTQYFGPGTRLLVL.